A selection of T cell receptor beta chains follows, all from one sample in a study of blood T cell repertoires in COVID-19. The assay was immunoSEQ multiplex PCR, and TCRdb's table has in-frame clones only and misses some. The sample has 180,000 or so clones; around 87% are singletons. The material sequenced was peripheral blood. The receptors come from a man between 18 and 29 years old with acute or convalescent COVID-19. The CDR3 runs from the conserved cysteine through the conserved F or W. Fields, in order: V gene, J gene, CDR3 length, CDR3 protein.

V gene: TRBV7-9; J gene: TRBJ2-7; CDR3 length: 15; CDR3 protein: CASSNMGHYSYEQYF
V gene: TRBV15; J gene: TRBJ2-7; CDR3 length: 12; CDR3 protein: CATSAGNYEQYF
V gene: TRBV5-1; J gene: TRBJ1-1; CDR3 length: 14; CDR3 protein: CASSLRQGNTEAFF
V gene: TRBV6-6; J gene: TRBJ2-3; CDR3 length: 12; CDR3 protein: CASSYNRDTQYF
V gene: TRBV2; J gene: TRBJ1-3; CDR3 length: 12; CDR3 protein: CASGPGGNTIYF
V gene: TRBV12-5; J gene: TRBJ2-5; CDR3 length: 12; CDR3 protein: CASGLLVQTQYF
V gene: TRBV6-1; J gene: TRBJ2-1; CDR3 length: 15; CDR3 protein: CASSELGQGINEQFF
V gene: TRBV5-4; J gene: TRBJ1-1; CDR3 length: 13; CDR3 protein: CASSRQAGTEAFF
V gene: TRBV15; J gene: TRBJ1-1; CDR3 length: 14; CDR3 protein: CATSQNRGYTEAFF
V gene: TRBV19; J gene: TRBJ1-5; CDR3 length: 14; CDR3 protein: CASSTGQVNQPQHF
V gene: TRBV2; J gene: TRBJ2-3; CDR3 length: 15; CDR3 protein: CASRKRGGSTDTQYF
V gene: TRBV19; J gene: TRBJ2-3; CDR3 length: 16; CDR3 protein: CASSIQAGGRTDTQYF
V gene: TRBV27; J gene: TRBJ2-2; CDR3 length: 16; CDR3 protein: CASSELAGGPDGELFF
V gene: TRBV19; J gene: TRBJ1-2; CDR3 length: 16; CDR3 protein: CASRLKDRGAFYGYTF
V gene: TRBV30; J gene: TRBJ1-2; CDR3 length: 14; CDR3 protein: CAWETGQPRYGYTF
V gene: TRBV15; J gene: TRBJ2-1; CDR3 length: 13; CDR3 protein: CATSLPRGHEQFF
V gene: TRBV2; J gene: TRBJ1-2; CDR3 length: 16; CDR3 protein: CASSELRQGNGYGYTF